The clone carrying this T cell receptor beta chain was picked up a small number of times. Its cognate antigen is unknown. This sample stems from a study of PD-1 blockade in classical Hodgkin lymphoma. The repertoire was sequenced with immunoSEQ multiplex PCR; TCRdb's copy has only in-frame clones and lacks some. The repertoire holds approximately 89,000 clones, with over 70% as singletons. The patients all showed relapse after autologous stem cell transplantation, while their brentuximab vedotin exposure varied. This CDR3 is 17 amino acids long. Germline CDR1 is SNHLY and CDR2 is FYNNEI. V gave up 8 bases and J gave up 2 bases; unmatched junction bases: 17. Overall study results and limits: At baseline, newly diagnosed patients reportedly showed less TCR diversity than healthy donors. The origin of the repertoire differences remains undefined, with disease activity or prior therapy as possible causes.

The chain couples TRBV2 to TRBJ2-7, with TRBD2 identical over 8 bases. The specimen comprised peripheral blood mononuclear cells (PBMCs), sampled at baseline. The receptor was isolated from a human donor with classical Hodgkin lymphoma. The CDR3 DNA follows: TGTGCCAGCTTAACGGCCCTAGCGGGCCGGGCAGCCTACGAGCAGTACTTC. It codes for CASLTALAGRAAYEQYF.